This T cell receptor beta chain was observed in a study of T-cell memory formation after mild COVID-19. The overall study: The TCR clusters were mostly specific to one donor.

V was pared by 4 bases and J by 8 bases, with 11 bases between. The V gene's germline CDR1 is LGHDT and CDR2 YNNKEL (reference sequence). The length of the CDR3 is 12 residues. This clonotype has a count of ten or more. TCRdb used MiXCR to reprocess the 5' RACE reads, holding one entry per CDR3 protein. The data hold roughly 35,000 distinct CDR3 sequences, with around 21% observed a single time. This chain uses TRBV3-1 with TRBJ1-1; no definite D call. The source is an adult who had mild COVID-19 (a few samples of this study predate the infection). Cell type and time point are not known. Sample: PBMCs or a T cell subset sorted from them (not recorded which). The CDR3 protein is CASSRDTTEAFF. The CDR3 coding sequence is TGTGCCAGCAGCCGAGATACGACAGAAGCTTTCTTT.